This T cell receptor beta chain comes out of a study of CD8+CD57+ T cells in acquired aplastic anemia. In the case of this clonotype: What it recognizes is unknown.

The patients chosen for sequencing had shown expansion of CD8+CD57+ cells (detected by flow cytometry). Everyone among the patients had severe acquired aplastic anemia. The study sampled blood from patients who had received no therapy. The study, taken as a whole, reports: Some 28 CD8+ CDR3 sequences occurred in both the patients and the controls.

Genomic DNA served as template for TCR beta VDJ and CDR3 profiling. TCRdb re-called the reads through MiXCR, storing one row per CDR3 protein. This sample has under 150,000 distinct CDR3 sequences, with about 40% found just once. Deletions cut 4 bases from V and 3 bases from J, with 9 bases between. The germline V gene encodes CDR1 MNHEY and CDR2 SMNVEV (reference sequence). The CDR3 runs 13 residues. The sample was sorted CD4+, CD8+, or CD8+CD57+ T cells (not recorded which) from PBMCs. The sequence was obtained from a human donor with aplastic anemia. The gene calls are TRBV27 and TRBJ1-2; perhaps TRBD1 as D (6 bases). In DNA form, the CDR3 reads TGTGCCAGCAGTTCGGGACACGACTATGGCTACACCTTC. This translates into CASSSGHDYGYTF.